What follows are 28 T cell receptor beta chains derived from one specimen sequenced in a study of immune evolution from preneoplasia to lung adenocarcinoma. Sequencing was performed with immunoSEQ multiplex PCR; in TCRdb, only in-frame clones are kept and a portion is missing. The sample carries roughly 11,000 clones, 78% recorded once. Sequences were obtained from FFPE minimally invasive lung adenocarcinoma tissue. Source of these receptors: a person in their sixties or seventies with lung adenocarcinoma.

This chain uses TRBV7-9 with TRBJ2-5, with no clear D. The CDR3 length is 12 residues. The ends were cut back, 6 bases at V and 2 bases at J, with 7 bases in the middle. Per germline, CDR1 SEHNR and CDR2 FQNEAQ (reference sequence). CDR3 DNA sequence: TGTGCCAGCAGATATTGGCAAGAGACCCAGTACTTC. This translates into CASRYWQETQYF.

This clone was observed a few times. CDR3 in DNA: TGCGCCAGCAGTCCGGACAGGGGCACTGGGGAGCAGTACTTC. Its translation: CASSPDRGTGEQYF. The V gene is TRBV5-1, the J gene TRBJ2-7, with 9 nucleotides matching TRBD1. The V gene end was trimmed by 5 bases and the J gene end by 7 bases; junction bases not matched to a gene: 10. CDR1 is SGHRS, CDR2 YFSETQ, per germline. This CDR3 region has 14 residues.

This clone occurred once. The CDR3 here is CATSREIAGVGEEQYF. The CDR3 nucleotides read TGTGCCACCAGCAGGGAAATAGCGGGAGTTGGGGAAGAGCAGTACTTC. This chain uses TRBV15 with TRBJ2-7; 9 nucleotides agree with TRBD2. V gave up 3 bases and J gave up 7 bases; unmatched junction bases: 13. Germline V gives CDR1 LNHNV, CDR2 YYDKDF (reference sequence). The length of the CDR3 is 16 residues.

The gene calls are TRBV9 and TRBJ2-7, with 11 positions matching TRBD2. CDR1 and CDR2 (germline): SGDLS, YYNGEE. Losses at the gene ends were 4 bases for V and 3 bases for J; bases not matched to a gene: 18. This CDR3 has 19 residues. This chain's CDR3 is CASSTGRGLAGGFYYEQYF. In nucleotides, the CDR3 is TGTGCCAGCAGCACAGGGCGGGGGCTAGCGGGAGGCTTTTACTACGAGCAGTACTTC.

The V and J genes are TRBV28 and TRBJ2-5, with a tentative D call TRBD2 (6 bases). The germline CDR1 and CDR2 sequences are MDHEN and SYDVKM. The V and J ends lost 6 bases and 5 bases respectively, with 16 bases between them. This CDR3 is 14 amino acids long. The CDR3 DNA reads as TGTGCCAGCAGGGGAGGACCCGACTGGGAGACCCAGTACTTC. Its protein is CASRGGPDWETQYF.

A few counts support this clone. The rearrangement uses TRBV5-1 and TRBJ1-1, with 7 bases fitting TRBD1. CDR1 is SGHRS and CDR2 is YFSETQ in the germline V gene. Unmatched junction bases numbered 8, after V lost 4 bases and J lost 2 bases. This CDR3 comprises 15 residues. The CDR3 DNA reads as TGCGCCAGCAGCCTAGGACAGGATGTTAACACTGAAGCTTTCTTT. This sequence encodes CASSLGQDVNTEAFF.

V gene TRBV7-6 combines with J gene TRBJ2-1; 9 bases align to TRBD2. The germline V gene encodes CDR1 SGHVS and CDR2 FNYEAQ. The CDR3 totals 19 residues. The V gene end was trimmed by 2 bases and the J gene end by 3 bases; junction bases not matched to a gene: 14. The DNA of the CDR3 is TGTGCCAGCAGCTTAAGATCTAGCGGGACGCCCCAGAACTACAATGAGCAGTTCTTC. This gives the protein CASSLRSSGTPQNYNEQFF. Full variable domain (outside the CDR3, taken from reference TRBV7-6 and TRBJ2-1): GAGVSQSPRYKVTKRGQDVALRCDPISGHVSLYWYRQALGQGPEFLTYFNYEAQQDKSGLPNDRFSAERPEGSISTLTIQRTEQRDSAMYRCASSLRSSGTPQNYNEQFFGPGTRLTVL.

CDR3 sequence: CASSYSPPSPTYEQYF. The DNA of the CDR3 is TGTGCCAGCAGTTACTCACCCCCTTCGCCCACTTACGAGCAGTACTTC. This rearrangement joins TRBV6-6 to TRBJ2-7, with D uncertain. The CDR3 covers 16 residues. Looked up from germline, CDR1 is MNHNY and CDR2 is SVGAGI (reference sequence). V shed 0 bases and J shed 4 bases, with 16 bases lying between them.

The genes are TRBV11-2 and TRBJ1-1; 7 positions agree with TRBD1. V gave up 6 bases and J gave up 7 bases; unmatched junction bases: 5. The CDR3 contains 12 residues. Germline CDR1 is SGHAT and CDR2 is FQNNGV. The CDR3 spells CASRLGTVEAFF. The CDR3, as DNA: TGTGCCAGCAGACTAGGGACAGTTGAAGCTTTCTTT.

V usage is TRBV6-5 and J usage is TRBJ2-5; TRBD2 aligns across 7 bases. There are 14 residues in the CDR3. Germline V CDR1 and CDR2: MNHEY, SVGAGI. The V and J ends lost 7 bases and 3 bases, in that order; junction bases with no gene match: 8. In nucleotides, the CDR3 is TGTGCCAGCACGGGGGGAAGGTGGGAAGAGACCCAGTACTTC. The encoded protein is CASTGGRWEETQYF.

The V call is TRBV7-2, the J call TRBJ2-5; possibly TRBD2 for D (6 bases). CDR1 SGHTA and CDR2 FQGNSA come from the germline V gene. Trimming left V 1 base short and J 5 bases short, with 14 bases between. The CDR3 is 15 residues long. The CDR3 DNA reads TGTGCCAGCAGCTTAGTTGCCAAACGGGGGGAGACCCAGTACTTC. This gives the protein CASSLVAKRGETQYF.

This CDR3 is CASSQDEGYTEAFF. The CDR3 region has the DNA TGTGCCAGCAGCCAAGATGAAGGGTACACTGAAGCTTTCTTT. The J gene is TRBJ1-1, the V gene TRBV4-2; the D is unclear. Germline loops: CDR1 LGHNA, CDR2 YNFKEQ. The CDR3 extends over 14 amino acids. The V end was cut by 0 bases, the J end by 3 bases, with 8 bases between.

The chain combines TRBV5-4 with TRBJ2-2; D gene ambiguous. The germline CDR1 and CDR2 sequences are SGHNT and YYREEE (reference sequence). V was shortened by 1 base and J by 0 bases, with 4 bases between the two germline ends. The CDR3 runs 14 residues. The chain's CDR3 is CASSLRSNTGELFF. The DNA for the CDR3 is TGTGCCAGCAGCTTGCGCTCGAACACCGGGGAGCTGTTTTTT. Together with reference TRBV5-4 and TRBJ2-2, the CDR3 gives the full variable domain: ETGVTQSPTHLIKTRGQQVTLRCSSQSGHNTVSWYQQALGQGPQFIFQYYREEENGRGNFPPRFSGLQFPNYSSELNVNALELDDSALYLCASSLRSNTGELFFGEGSRLTVL.

The sample holds a few counts of this clone. The CDR3 is CASSPGGADNTEAFF. The CDR3 coding sequence is TGCGCCAGCAGCCCTGGCGGGGCAGACAACACTGAAGCTTTCTTT. The chain uses TRBV5-1 and TRBJ1-1; D might be TRBD1 (5 bases). The CDR3 spans 15 residues. V shed 4 bases and J shed 2 bases, with 15 bases lying between them. Germline V lookup: CDR1 SGHRS, CDR2 YFSETQ.

The chain has TRBV10-1 and TRBJ2-7; 8 bases match TRBD2. With V trimmed by 6 bases and J by 6 bases, 16 bases remained unmatched. Germline V CDR1 and CDR2: WNHNN, SYGVQD (reference sequence). CDR3 length: 16 residues. The CDR3 loop is CASSKLSGTRSLEQYF. In DNA form, the CDR3 reads TGCGCCAGCAGCAAACTCTCCGGGACTAGGTCCCTCGAGCAGTACTTC.

This chain uses TRBV6-5 with TRBJ1-1; 8 bases agree with TRBD1. Looked up from germline, CDR1 is MNHEY and CDR2 is SVGAGI. V was pared by 6 bases and J by 7 bases, with 10 bases of the junction left unmatched. CDR3 length: 14 amino acids. CDR3 sequence reads: CASRSPGGGGEAFF. CDR3 DNA: TGTGCCAGCAGGTCCCCAGGGGGCGGCGGTGAAGCTTTCTTT.

The V gene is TRBV18, the J gene TRBJ1-1; a weak D match, TRBD1 (5 bases). V was clipped by 5 bases and J by 0 bases, with 10 bases between them. Per germline, CDR1 KGHSH and CDR2 LQKENI. The CDR3 extends over 14 amino acids. CDR3 in amino acids: CASSLGTVNTEAFF. CDR3 in DNA: TGTGCCAGCTCATTAGGGACGGTGAACACTGAAGCTTTCTTT. The whole variable domain, filled in from reference TRBV18 and TRBJ1-1, reads NAGVMQNPRHLVRRRGQEARLRCSPMKGHSHVYWYRQLPEEGLKFMVYLQKENIIDESGMPKERFSAEFPKEGPSILRIQQVVRGDSAAYFCASSLGTVNTEAFFGQGTRLTVV.

J is TRBJ2-7 and V is TRBV5-5; 8 bases line up with TRBD1. Germline lookup yields CDR1 SGHKS and CDR2 YYEKEE (reference sequence). The CDR3 is 16 amino acids. Trimming at V came to 4 bases and at J to 4 bases, leaving 13 bases not matched to a gene. CDR3 coding DNA: TGTGCCAGCAGCGACTATAGGGGGACAGGTGCGTACGAGCAGTACTTC. Encoded protein: CASSDYRGTGAYEQYF.

This clone was seen once. This chain joins TRBV14 and TRBJ1-2; D unresolved. V lost 1 base and J 4 bases, leaving 4 bases between the germline ends. Germline loops: CDR1 SGHDN, CDR2 FVKESK. The CDR3 consists of 12 residues. Written as DNA, the CDR3 is TGTGCCAGCAGCCAAGGCCTCTATGGCTACACCTTC. Translated: CASSQGLYGYTF.

This clone was seen only once. V is TRBV30 and J is TRBJ1-5; D remains unclear. CDR1 and CDR2 from the germline V gene are GTSNPN and SVGIG (reference sequence). CDR3 size: 13 residues. V lost 2 bases, J lost 4 bases, and 9 bases lay in between. The CDR3, as DNA: TGTGCCTGGAGTATCCCGGGAAATCAGCCCCAGCATTTT. Protein sequence: CAWSIPGNQPQHF.

The gene calls are TRBV11-3 and TRBJ2-7, with 7 positions matching TRBD1. CDR1 and CDR2 (germline): SGHNT, YENEEA. V dropped 5 bases and J dropped 0; count of bases not matched to a gene: 4. This CDR3 region has 14 residues. As DNA, the CDR3 is TGTGCCAGCAGCCCCTACAGGGGCTCCTACGAGCAGTACTTC. It encodes CASSPYRGSYEQYF.

V usage is TRBV28 and J usage is TRBJ2-1; D is uncertain. CDR1 and CDR2 (germline): MDHEN, SYDVKM. The CDR3 extends over 12 amino acids. Between the trimmed V and J ends, which lost 7 bases and 2 bases, there was a span of 6 bases. CDR3 nucleotides: TGTGCCAGCATTGGTCCCTACAATGAGCAGTTCTTC. This translates into CASIGPYNEQFF.

The chain combines TRBV7-3 with TRBJ1-1, with no clear D. CDR1 and CDR2 (germline): SGHTA, FQGTGA. The length of the CDR3 is 14 residues. Between the trimmed V and J ends, which lost 0 bases and 4 bases, there was a span of 9 bases. As DNA, the CDR3 is TGTGCCAGCAGCTTAACGTTAAGCGGCACTGAAGCTTTCTTT. This gives the protein CASSLTLSGTEAFF.

This clone was counted between two and nine times. The rearrangement joins TRBV5-1 to TRBJ1-1; D is undetermined. Looked up from germline, CDR1 is SGHRS and CDR2 is YFSETQ. The length of the CDR3 is 14 residues. Trimming left V 6 bases short and J 1 base short, with 13 bases between. The CDR3 nucleotides are TGCGCCAGCACCCCCGTGGGATCGAACACTGAAGCTTTCTTT. Translating gives CASTPVGSNTEAFF.

This chain joins TRBV28 and TRBJ1-1, with TRBD1 as a possible D gene (5 bases). Between the trimmed V and J ends, which lost 7 bases and 4 bases, there was a span of 10 bases. The CDR3 loop spans 12 amino acids. CDR1 and CDR2 from the germline V gene are MDHEN and SYDVKM. The DNA for the CDR3 is TGTGCCAGCACCGTAGGGGCCACTGAAGCTTTCTTT. Amino acid sequence: CASTVGATEAFF. Complete variable domain (other parts from reference TRBV28 and TRBJ1-1): DVKVTQSSRYLVKRTGEKVFLECVQDMDHENMFWYRQDPGLGLRLIYFSYDVKMKEKGDIPEGYSVSREKKERFSLILESASTNQTSMYLCASTVGATEAFFGQGTRLTVV.

The chain is built from TRBV6-6 and TRBJ2-1; D unclear. Trimming stripped 6 bases from V and 9 bases from J, with 15 bases between. This CDR3 region has 13 residues. Germline lookup yields CDR1 MNHNY and CDR2 SVGAGI (reference sequence). DNA for the CDR3: TGTGCCAGCAGAGGGTGGCCGGCTGGTGAGCAGTTCTTC. Translated: CASRGWPAGEQFF.

The chain couples TRBV7-9 to TRBJ1-1; TRBD1 might be the D (5 bases). This CDR3 has 14 amino acids. V lost 1 base and J lost 4, with 10 bases in between. The germline CDR1 and CDR2 sequences are SEHNR and FQNEAQ (reference sequence). In DNA form, the CDR3 reads TGTGCCAGCAGCTTAGATTCCGGGACCACTGAAGCTTTCTTT. Its protein product is CASSLDSGTTEAFF.

The V gene is TRBV13, the J gene TRBJ1-2, with 10 bases fitting TRBD1. CDR1 and CDR2 (germline): PRHDT, FYEKMQ (reference sequence). Unmatched junction bases numbered 4, after V lost 3 bases and J lost 0 bases. This CDR3 region has 16 residues. The chain's CDR3 is CASSFGQGEANYGYTF. Written as DNA, the CDR3 is TGTGCCAGCAGCTTCGGACAGGGGGAAGCTAACTATGGCTACACCTTC.